Listed here is a single TCR beta chain. This specimen belongs to a study of OX40 agonist ivuxolimab in advanced cancers. The data were produced by immunoSEQ multiplex PCR, yet TCRdb's version contains in-frame clones alone and is incomplete. The sample has some 48,000 clones, roughly 79% seen once. Trimming cost V 5 bases and J 2 bases; bases outside gene matches: 5. There are 15 residues in the CDR3. In germline, CDR1 is SGHDT, CDR2 YYEEEE. Sequencing was performed on CD4+ or CD8+ T cells sorted from blood, taken in a trial of the OX40 agonist ivuxolimab. The chain recombines TRBV5-6 with TRBJ2-2, with TRBD2 identical over 8 bases. This sequence originates from an adult with an advanced solid tumor such as melanoma, head and neck, liver or kidney cancer. The CDR3 bases are TGTGCCAGCAGACCCCGGGGGGGAAACACCGGGGAGCTGTTTTTT. Protein sequence: CASRPRGGNTGELFF. Filled out from reference TRBV5-6 and TRBJ2-2, the complete variable domain reads DAGVTQSPTHLIKTRGQQVTLRCSPKSGHDTVSWYQQALGQGPQFIFQYYEEEERQRGNFPDRFSGHQFPNYSSELNVNALLLGDSALYLCASRPRGGNTGELFFGEGSRLTVL.